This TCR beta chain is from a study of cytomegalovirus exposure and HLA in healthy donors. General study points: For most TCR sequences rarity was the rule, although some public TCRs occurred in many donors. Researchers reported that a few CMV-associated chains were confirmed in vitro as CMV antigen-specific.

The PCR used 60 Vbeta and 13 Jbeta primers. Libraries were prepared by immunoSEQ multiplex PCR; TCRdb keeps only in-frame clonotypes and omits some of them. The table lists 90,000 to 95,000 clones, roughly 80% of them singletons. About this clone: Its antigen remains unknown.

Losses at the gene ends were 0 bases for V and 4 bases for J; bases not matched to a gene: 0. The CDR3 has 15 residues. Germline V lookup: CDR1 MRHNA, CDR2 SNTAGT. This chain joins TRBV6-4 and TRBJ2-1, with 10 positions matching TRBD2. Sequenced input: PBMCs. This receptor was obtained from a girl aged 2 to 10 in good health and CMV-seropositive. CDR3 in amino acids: CASSDSTSGYNEQFF. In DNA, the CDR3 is TGTGCCAGCAGTGACTCGACTAGCGGGTACAATGAGCAGTTCTTC.